The table lists the clone carrying this T cell receptor (gamma chain) with a few counts. Its cognate antigen is unknown. This sample is drawn from a study of Vδ1+ human thymocytes. Whole-study findings and limits: Unlike peripheral blood Vdelta1+ controls, thymic delta-chain sequences included about 20% Vdelta2 and few Vdelta3. Thymic TRG and TRD repertoires appeared highly polyclonal.

Trimming took 0 bases from V and 3 from J; bases not matched to a gene: 5. The CDR3 has 14 amino acids. The V gene's germline CDR1 is VTNTFY and CDR2 YDVSTARD (reference sequence). Extracted RNA was reverse transcribed into cDNA. CDR3 amplicons came from multiplex PCR with pooled V-gene forward and constant-region reverse primers. TCRdb re-called the multiplex PCR reads using CATT. The data contain about 23,000 gamma-chain clones, approximately 13% of them seen just once; the ten biggest clones take up 1.5% to 2%. The TCR sequence derives from a child less than two years old who had congenital heart surgery. The sequenced sample was Vdelta1+ gamma-delta thymocytes from the thymus. The subset was: FACS-sorted CD3+ TCRalphabeta- TCRVdelta1+ TCRVdelta2- thymocytes. The chain carries TRGV3 and TRGJ1 or TRGJ2. Here the CDR3 reads CATWDRLTYYKKLF. Here the CDR3 DNA reads TGTGCCACCTGGGACAGGTTGACTTATTATAAGAAACTCTTT.